In its sample, the clone carrying this TCR beta chain was seen many times. The data belong to a study of T cells in Graves' hyperthyroidism and ophthalmopathy. Germline V gene data show CDR1 as MNHNS and CDR2 as SASEGT. The CDR3 extends over 15 amino acids. Unmatched junction bases numbered 11, after V lost 7 bases and J lost 8 bases. TCR beta CDR3 regions were amplified from RNA. The TCR CDR3 first-round RT-PCR relied on the HTBI primer set. TCRdb fed the multiplex PCR reads into MiXCR, producing one record per CDR3 protein. The sample includes under 300,000 distinct CDR3 sequences, 10% to 15% of them seen just once.

The specimen sequenced was blood. The chain has TRBV6-1 and TRBJ2-6; 7 bases match TRBD2. This TCR was recovered from a woman in her 30s with Graves' hyperthyroidism that later progressed to Graves' ophthalmopathy. The CDR3 DNA reads as TGTGCCAGCACTACCTGGGGGGGTTCCTCCAACGTCCTGACTTTC. Protein: CASTTWGGSSNVLTF.